This T cell receptor beta chain is drawn from a study of shared clonotypes between healthy human individuals. Trimming left V 4 bases short and J 10 bases short, with 14 bases between. The CDR3 spans 11 residues. Germline CDR1 GTSNPN, CDR2 SVGIG (reference sequence). Produced via immunoSEQ multiplex PCR; TCRdb's table is partial and in-frame only. The table includes approximately 2.5 million clones, around 94% detected once. This sequence joins TRBV30 and TRBJ2-7, with TRBD2 as a possible D gene (7 bases). The specimen sequenced was naive CD4+ T cells sorted from blood. Regarding subset: CD45RA+ positively selected. This receptor was taken from a man younger than 35 in good health. CDR3 coding DNA: TGTGCCTGGACCCTGGGGGGGCCCCAGTACTTC. Its protein is CAWTLGGPQYF.